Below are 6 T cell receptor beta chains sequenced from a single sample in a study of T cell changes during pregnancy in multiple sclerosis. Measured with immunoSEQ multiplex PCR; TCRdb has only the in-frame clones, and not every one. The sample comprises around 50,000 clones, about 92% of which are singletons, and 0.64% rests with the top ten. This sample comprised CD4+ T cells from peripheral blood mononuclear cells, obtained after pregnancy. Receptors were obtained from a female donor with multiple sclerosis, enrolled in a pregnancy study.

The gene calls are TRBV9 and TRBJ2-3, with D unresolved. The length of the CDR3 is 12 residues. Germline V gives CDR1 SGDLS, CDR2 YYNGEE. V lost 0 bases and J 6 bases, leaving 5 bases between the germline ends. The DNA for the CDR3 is TGTGCCAGCAGCGTAGGGGCCGATACGCAGTATTTT. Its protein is CASSVGADTQYF.

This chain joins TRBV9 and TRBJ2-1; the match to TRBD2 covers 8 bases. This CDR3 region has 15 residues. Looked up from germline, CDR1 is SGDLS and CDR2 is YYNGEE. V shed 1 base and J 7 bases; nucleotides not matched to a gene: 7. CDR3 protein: CASSVRGGPGNEQFF. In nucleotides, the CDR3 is TGTGCCAGCAGCGTACGGGGGGGGCCGGGTAATGAGCAGTTCTTC.

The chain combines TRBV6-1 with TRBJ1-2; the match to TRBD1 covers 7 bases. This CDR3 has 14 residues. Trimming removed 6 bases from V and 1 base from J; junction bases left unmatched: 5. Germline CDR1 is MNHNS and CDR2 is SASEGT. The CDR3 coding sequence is TGTGCCAGCAGCCCGGGACAGATTAACTATGGCTACACCTTC. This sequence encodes CASSPGQINYGYTF.

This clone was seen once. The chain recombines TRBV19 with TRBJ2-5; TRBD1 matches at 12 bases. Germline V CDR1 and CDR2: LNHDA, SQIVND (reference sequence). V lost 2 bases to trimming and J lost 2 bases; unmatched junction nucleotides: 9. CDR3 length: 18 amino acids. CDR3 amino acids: CASSIKGGQGATQETQYF. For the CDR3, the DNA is TGTGCCAGTAGTATAAAGGGGGGACAGGGGGCTACACAAGAGACCCAGTACTTC.

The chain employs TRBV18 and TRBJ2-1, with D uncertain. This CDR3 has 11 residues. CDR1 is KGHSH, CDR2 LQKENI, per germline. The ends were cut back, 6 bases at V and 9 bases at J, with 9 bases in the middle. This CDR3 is CASSPVSEQFF. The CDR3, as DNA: TGTGCCAGCTCCCCCGTATCTGAGCAGTTCTTC.

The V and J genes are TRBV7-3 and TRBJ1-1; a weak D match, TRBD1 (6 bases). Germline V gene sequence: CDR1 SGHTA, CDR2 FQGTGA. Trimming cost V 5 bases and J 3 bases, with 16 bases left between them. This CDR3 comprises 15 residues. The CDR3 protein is CASSTRTKGDTEAFF. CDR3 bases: TGTGCCAGCAGCACCAGGACGAAGGGGGACACTGAAGCTTTCTTT.